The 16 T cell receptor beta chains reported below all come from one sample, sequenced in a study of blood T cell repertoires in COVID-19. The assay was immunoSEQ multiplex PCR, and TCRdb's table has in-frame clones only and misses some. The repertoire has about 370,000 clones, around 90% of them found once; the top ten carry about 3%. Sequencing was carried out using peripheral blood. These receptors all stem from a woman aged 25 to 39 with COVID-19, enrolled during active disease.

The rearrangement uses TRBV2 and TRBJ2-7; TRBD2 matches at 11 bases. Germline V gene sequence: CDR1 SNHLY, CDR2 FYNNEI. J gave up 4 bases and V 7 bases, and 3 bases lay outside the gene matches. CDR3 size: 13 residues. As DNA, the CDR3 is TGTGCCAGCAAACTAGCGGGAGAATACGAGCAGTACGTC. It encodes CASKLAGEYEQYV.

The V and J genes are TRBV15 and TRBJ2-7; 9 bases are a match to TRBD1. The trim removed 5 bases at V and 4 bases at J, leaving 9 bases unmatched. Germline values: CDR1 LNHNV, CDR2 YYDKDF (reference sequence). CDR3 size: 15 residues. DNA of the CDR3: TGTGCCACCAGCCTCGACCGGGACAGGGTTTACGAGCAGTACTTC. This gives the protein CATSLDRDRVYEQYF.

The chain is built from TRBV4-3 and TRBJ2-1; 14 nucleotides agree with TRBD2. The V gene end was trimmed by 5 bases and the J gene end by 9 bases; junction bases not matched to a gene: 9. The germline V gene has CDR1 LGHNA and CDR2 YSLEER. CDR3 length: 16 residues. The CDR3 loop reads CASSDRLAGGPSEQFF. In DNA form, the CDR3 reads TGCGCCAGCAGCGACCGACTAGCGGGGGGGCCGAGTGAGCAGTTCTTC.

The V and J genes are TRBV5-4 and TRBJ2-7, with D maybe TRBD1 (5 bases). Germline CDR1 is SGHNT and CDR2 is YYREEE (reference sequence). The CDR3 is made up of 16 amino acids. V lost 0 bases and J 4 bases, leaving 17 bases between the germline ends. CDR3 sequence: CASSLGSAGPSYEQYF. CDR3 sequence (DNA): TGTGCCAGCAGCTTGGGGTCCGCAGGGCCATCTTACGAGCAGTACTTC.

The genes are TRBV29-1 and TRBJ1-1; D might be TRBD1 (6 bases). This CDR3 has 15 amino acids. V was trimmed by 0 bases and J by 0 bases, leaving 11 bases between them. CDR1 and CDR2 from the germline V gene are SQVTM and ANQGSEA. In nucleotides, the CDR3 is TGCAGCGTTGAAGAGGGGACACGGATGAACACTGAAGCTTTCTTT. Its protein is CSVEEGTRMNTEAFF. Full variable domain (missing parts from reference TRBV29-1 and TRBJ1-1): SAVISQKPSRDICQRGTSLTIQCQVDSQVTMMFWYRQQPGQSLTLIATANQGSEATYESGFVIDKFPISRPNLTFSTLTVSNMSPEDSSIYLCSVEEGTRMNTEAFFGQGTRLTVV.

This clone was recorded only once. Here the CDR3 DNA reads TGTGCCAGCAACCCCCAGGCTTTTGAATCACCCCTCCACTTT. Amino acids: CASNPQAFESPLHF. V and J are TRBV2 and TRBJ1-6; no firm D call. The germline V and J ends were trimmed by 7 bases and 10 bases, with 17 bases remaining between them. This CDR3 comprises 14 residues. The germline gives CDR1 SNHLY, CDR2 FYNNEI.

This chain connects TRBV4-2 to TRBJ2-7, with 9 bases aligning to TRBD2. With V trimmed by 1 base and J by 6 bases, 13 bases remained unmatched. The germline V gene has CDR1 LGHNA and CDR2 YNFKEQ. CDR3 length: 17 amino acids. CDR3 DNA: TGTGCCAGCAGCCAAGTGCTGCGGGGGGGCCCCTGGGCCGAGCAGTACTTC. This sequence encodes CASSQVLRGGPWAEQYF.

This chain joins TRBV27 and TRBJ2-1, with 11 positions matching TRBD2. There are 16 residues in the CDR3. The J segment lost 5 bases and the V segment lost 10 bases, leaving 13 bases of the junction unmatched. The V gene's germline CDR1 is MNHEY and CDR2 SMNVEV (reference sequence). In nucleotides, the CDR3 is TGTGCCACCGCTCCCCCGGGACTAGCGGACAACAATGAGCAGTTCTTC. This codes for CATAPPGLADNNEQFF.

CDR3 loop: CASSLVTSGGYEQYF. CDR3 sequence (DNA): TGTGCCAGCAGTTTAGTGACTAGCGGGGGTTACGAGCAGTACTTC. The chain recombines TRBV27 with TRBJ2-7; 12 bases map to TRBD2. Looked up from germline, CDR1 is MNHEY and CDR2 is SMNVEV (reference sequence). The CDR3 is 15 residues long. With 2 bases clipped from V and 4 bases from J, the junction kept 3 bases outside the gene matches.

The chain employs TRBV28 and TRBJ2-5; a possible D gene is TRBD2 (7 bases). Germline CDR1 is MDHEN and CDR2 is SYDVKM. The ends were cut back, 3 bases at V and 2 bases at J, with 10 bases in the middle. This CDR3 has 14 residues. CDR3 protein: CASSFGGTQETQYF. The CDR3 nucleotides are TGTGCCAGCAGTTTCGGGGGGACACAAGAGACCCAGTACTTC.

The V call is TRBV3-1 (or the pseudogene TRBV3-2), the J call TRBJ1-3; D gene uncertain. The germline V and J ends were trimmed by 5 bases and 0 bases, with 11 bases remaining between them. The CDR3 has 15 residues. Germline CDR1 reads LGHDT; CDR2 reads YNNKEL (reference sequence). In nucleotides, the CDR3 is TGTGCCAGCAGCGCCAACAGTGACTCTGGAAACACCATATATTTT. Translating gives CASSANSDSGNTIYF.

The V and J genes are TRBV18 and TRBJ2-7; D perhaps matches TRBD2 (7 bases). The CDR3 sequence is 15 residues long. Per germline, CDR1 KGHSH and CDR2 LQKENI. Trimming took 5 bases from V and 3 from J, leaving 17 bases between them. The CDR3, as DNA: TGTGCCAGCTCAGCAAACACAGGGAGGGTCTACGAGCAGTACGTC. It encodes CASSANTGRVYEQYV.

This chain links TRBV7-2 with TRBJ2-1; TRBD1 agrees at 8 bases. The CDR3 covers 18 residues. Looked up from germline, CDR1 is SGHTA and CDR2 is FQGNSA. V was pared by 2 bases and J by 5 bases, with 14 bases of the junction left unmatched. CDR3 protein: CASSLNADRGRSNNEQFF. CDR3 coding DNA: TGTGCCAGCAGCTTAAACGCTGACAGGGGACGCTCAAACAATGAGCAGTTCTTC.

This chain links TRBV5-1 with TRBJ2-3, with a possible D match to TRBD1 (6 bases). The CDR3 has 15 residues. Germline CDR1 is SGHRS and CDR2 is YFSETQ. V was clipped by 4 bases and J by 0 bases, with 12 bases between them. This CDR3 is CASSPRQVSTDTQYF. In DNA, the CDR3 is TGCGCCAGCAGCCCAAGACAGGTCAGCACAGATACGCAGTATTTT.

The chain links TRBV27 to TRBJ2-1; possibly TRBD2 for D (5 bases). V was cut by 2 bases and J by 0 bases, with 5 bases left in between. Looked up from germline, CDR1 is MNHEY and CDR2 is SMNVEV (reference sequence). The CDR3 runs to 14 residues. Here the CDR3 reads CASSLGSSYNEQFF. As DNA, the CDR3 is TGTGCCAGCAGTTTAGGGAGCTCCTACAATGAGCAGTTCTTC.

CDR3 sequence: CASSKLARYEAFF. As DNA, the CDR3 is TGTGCCAGCAGTAAGTTGGCACGATATGAAGCTTTCTTT. V gene TRBV27 combines with J gene TRBJ1-1; D is unresolved. This CDR3 comprises 13 residues. V lost 5 bases, J lost 7 bases, and 14 bases lay in between. The germline gives CDR1 MNHEY, CDR2 SMNVEV (reference sequence).